This T cell receptor beta chain was recorded in a study of blood T cell repertoires in COVID-19. The sample holds one count of this clone. Germline V gene lookup returns CDR1 SGHRS and CDR2 YFSETQ. Trimming took 4 bases from V and 1 from J, leaving 16 bases between them. The CDR3 has 16 amino acids. The data were produced by immunoSEQ multiplex PCR, yet TCRdb's version contains in-frame clones alone and is incomplete. Here the sample spans about 200,000 clones, around nine tenths being singletons. The chain is built from TRBV5-1 and TRBJ2-3; a weak D match, TRBD2 (5 bases). What was sequenced was peripheral blood. This sequence originates from a man aged 45-60 years with COVID-19, enrolled during active disease. CDR3 nucleotide sequence: TGCGCCAGCAGCCCAAGTGTGGCTAGCCGCACAGATACGCAGTATTTT. Translated, it gives CASSPSVASRTDTQYF. Filled out from reference TRBV5-1 and TRBJ2-3, the complete variable domain reads KAGVTQTPRYLIKTRGQQVTLSCSPISGHRSVSWYQQTPGQGLQFLFEYFSETQRNKGNFPGRFSGRQFSNSRSEMNVSTLELGDSALYLCASSPSVASRTDTQYFGPGTRLTVL.